The 21 T cell receptor beta chains listed next were all sequenced from one sample in a study of cytomegalovirus exposure and HLA in healthy donors. Primers included in the PCR were 60 Vbeta and 13 Jbeta primers. Here immunoSEQ multiplex PCR was the method, and the copy in TCRdb shows in-frame clones only, minus some. The repertoire consists of approximately 170,000 clones, with more than 75% occurring once and the leading ten covering about 2.5%. Sequenced material: PBMCs. The receptors were sampled from a man aged 30 to 39 in good health and CMV-seropositive.

The chain carries TRBV6-5 and TRBJ1-1; 8 nucleotides align to TRBD1. Germline V lookup: CDR1 MNHEY, CDR2 SVGAGI. V was clipped by 1 base and J by 5 bases; unmatched bases: 6. This CDR3 region has 15 residues. The CDR3 nucleotides are TGTGCCAGCAGTTACTACGGACAGGGAAGAACTGAAGCTTTCTTT. As protein: CASSYYGQGRTEAFF.

This sequence joins TRBV20-1 and TRBJ2-1, with no clear D. The germline V gene has CDR1 DFQATT and CDR2 SNEGSKA (reference sequence). CDR3 size: 11 residues. With 4 bases removed from V and 13 bases from J, the gap between germline ends came to 14 bases. The chain's CDR3 is CSAKDMTSQFF. CDR3 nucleotide sequence: TGCAGTGCTAAAGACATGACATCTCAGTTCTTC.

The V and J genes are TRBV10-3 and TRBJ1-1, with a possible D match to TRBD1 (6 bases). This CDR3 has 12 amino acids. From germline, CDR1 is ENHRY and CDR2 SYGVKD. Trimming pared 3 bases from V and 7 bases from J, leaving 9 bases between. The CDR3 spells CAISEGQFEAFF. The CDR3 bases are TGTGCCATCAGTGAAGGACAGTTTGAAGCTTTCTTT.

CDR3 amino acids: CASSRVSDRGRGGELFF. The CDR3 DNA is TGTGCCAGCTCACGTGTGAGTGACAGGGGGCGCGGCGGGGAGCTGTTTTTT. The chain carries TRBV18 and TRBJ2-2; 10 bases line up with TRBD1. After removal of 4 bases from V and 7 bases from J, the junction contained 12 bases not matched to a gene. This CDR3 comprises 17 residues. Germline CDR1 and CDR2: KGHSH and LQKENI. Using reference TRBV18 and TRBJ2-2 for the parts outside the CDR3, the full variable domain is NAGVMQNPRHLVRRRGQEARLRCSPMKGHSHVYWYRQLPEEGLKFMVYLQKENIIDESGMPKERFSAEFPKEGPSILRIQQVVRGDSAAYFCASSRVSDRGRGGELFFGEGSRLTVL.

V usage is TRBV10-3 and J usage is TRBJ2-1; D call uncertain. The CDR3 sequence is 12 residues long. The V end lost 2 bases, the J end lost 6 bases, and 5 bases lay between the germline ends. CDR1 and CDR2 from the germline V gene are ENHRY and SYGVKD. The CDR3 protein is CAISEVANEQFF. The CDR3 DNA reads TGTGCCATCAGTGAGGTGGCCAATGAGCAGTTCTTC.

The chain uses TRBV4-2 and TRBJ2-5; D ambiguous. The V and J ends lost 0 bases and 5 bases respectively, with 7 bases between them. Germline V gives CDR1 LGHNA, CDR2 YNFKEQ. The CDR3 has 13 residues. CDR3 loop: CASSQDRGETQYF. CDR3 DNA sequence: TGTGCCAGCAGCCAAGATCGCGGCGAGACCCAGTACTTC.

The gene calls are TRBV19 and TRBJ1-4, with 10 nucleotides matching TRBD1. J gave up 4 bases and V 10 bases, and 12 bases lay outside the gene matches. Looked up from germline, CDR1 is LNHDA and CDR2 is SQIVND (reference sequence). The CDR3 totals 16 residues. In nucleotides, the CDR3 is TGTGCCACCAAAGAAGGGACAGGGGCCTATAATGAAAAACTGTTTTTT. Translating it yields CATKEGTGAYNEKLFF. The variable domain in full, with the rest retrieved from reference TRBV19 and TRBJ1-4, is DGGITQSPKYLFRKEGQNVTLSCEQNLNHDAMYWYRQDPGQGLRLIYYSQIVNDFQKGDIAEGYSVSREKKESFPLTVTSAQKNPTAFYLCATKEGTGAYNEKLFFGSGTQLSVL.

The V and J genes are TRBV28 and TRBJ2-7, with 7 bases lining up with TRBD2. With V trimmed by 4 bases and J by 3 bases, 12 bases remained unmatched. Germline CDR1 is MDHEN and CDR2 is SYDVKM. This CDR3 is built from 16 residues. CDR3 sequence: CASSWAIGGSGYEQYF. The CDR3 region has the DNA TGTGCCAGCAGTTGGGCGATAGGCGGGAGCGGCTACGAGCAGTACTTC.

The J gene is TRBJ2-5, the V gene TRBV30, with unresolved D. The DNA end favors TRBJ2-7, so the J call may be wrong. Germline CDR1 reads GTSNPN; CDR2 reads SVGIG (reference sequence). The CDR3 contains 13 residues. This chain's CDR3 is CAWSSVSVYEQYF. In DNA, the CDR3 is TGTGCCTGGAGCTCGGTCTCCGTCTACGAGCAGTACTTC.

The rearrangement joins TRBV9 to TRBJ2-1; D might be TRBD2 (5 bases). Trimming left V 4 bases short and J 1 base short, with 15 bases between. The CDR3 spans 16 residues. Germline CDR1 is SGDLS and CDR2 is YYNGEE. The CDR3 DNA sequence: TGTGCCAGCAGCCCTGATATCCGGGGATCCTACAATGAGCAGTTCTTC. This sequence encodes CASSPDIRGSYNEQFF.

The V gene is TRBV7-8, the J gene TRBJ2-2; 9 nucleotides agree with TRBD1. The germline CDR1 and CDR2 sequences are SGHVS and FQNEAQ. Losses at the gene ends were 6 bases for V and 5 bases for J; bases not matched to a gene: 7. This CDR3 region has 15 residues. CDR3 protein: CASRSGTGRTGELFF. The DNA for the CDR3 is TGTGCCAGCAGATCCGGGACAGGGAGAACCGGGGAGCTGTTTTTT.

The gene calls are TRBV29-1 and TRBJ1-4; D ambiguous. V lost 1 base to trimming and J lost 8 bases, with 14 bases between them. The CDR3 totals 14 residues. Germline V gene data show CDR1 as SQVTM and CDR2 as ANQGSEA. The CDR3 here is CSVEGPTTEEKLFF. In nucleotides, the CDR3 is TGCAGCGTTGAAGGGCCCACGACGGAGGAAAAACTGTTTTTT.

The chain combines TRBV4-3 with TRBJ2-3; TRBD2 agrees at 10 bases. The CDR3 is 16 amino acids. Germline assignment: CDR1 LGHNA and CDR2 YSLEER. The V gene end was trimmed by 6 bases and the J gene end by 5 bases; junction bases not matched to a gene: 11. The CDR3 is CASSHGTSGTRDTQYF. DNA of the CDR3: TGCGCCAGCAGTCATGGTACTAGCGGGACGCGAGATACGCAGTATTTT.

This clone was detected only once. The chain has TRBV11-3 and TRBJ1-2; no firm D call. Trimming removed 1 base from V and 7 bases from J, with 13 bases in between. This CDR3 comprises 14 residues. Germline assignment: CDR1 SGHNT and CDR2 YENEEA. The CDR3 protein is CASSLGLSRGGYTF. The CDR3 DNA follows: TGTGCCAGCAGCTTAGGACTTTCCCGGGGTGGCTACACCTTC.

The chain carries TRBV29-1 and TRBJ2-3; 8 nucleotides agree with TRBD2. The length of the CDR3 is 15 residues. Germline V gene data show CDR1 as SQVTM and CDR2 as ANQGSEA. V gave up 3 bases and J gave up 5 bases; unmatched junction bases: 10. In nucleotides, the CDR3 is TGCAGCGTTGACATTGGCGGGAGGTTTTTAGATACGCAGTATTTT. This codes for CSVDIGGRFLDTQYF.

This clone was picked up one time. The chain joins TRBV19 to TRBJ1-3; 9 nucleotides match TRBD1. The CDR3 has 16 amino acids. Trimming took 5 bases from V and 10 from J; bases not matched to a gene: 15. The germline CDR1 and CDR2 sequences are LNHDA and SQIVND (reference sequence). The CDR3 here is CASSSTGTGPPRTIYF. The CDR3 DNA reads TGTGCCAGTAGTTCTACCGGGACAGGGCCTCCCCGAACCATATATTTT.

The V call is TRBV18, the J call TRBJ1-1; 9 nucleotides agree with TRBD1. The CDR3 consists of 14 residues. From germline, CDR1 is KGHSH and CDR2 LQKENI. J lost 11 bases, V lost 1 base, and 8 bases had no gene match. Here the CDR3 DNA reads TGTGCCAGCTCACCACAGCGGGACAGGGAAGGGGCTTTCTTT. Translation: CASSPQRDREGAFF.

The rearrangement uses TRBV2 and TRBJ2-7; weak D call: TRBD2 (6 bases). Germline CDR1 SNHLY, CDR2 FYNNEI. V dropped 3 bases and J dropped 0 bases, with 15 bases sitting between them. The CDR3 consists of 16 residues. The chain's CDR3 is CASSDTPGLISYEQYV. DNA for the CDR3: TGTGCCAGCAGTGATACCCCGGGACTGATCTCCTACGAGCAGTACGTC.

This clone was seen a few times. A read error may produce the germline difference seen at one junction end. The sample contains more than one DNA sequence encoding this CDR3. The gene calls are TRBV7-9 and TRBJ2-7, with 10 bases aligning to TRBD2. The CDR3 has 14 amino acids. Germline values: CDR1 SEHNR, CDR2 FQNEAQ (reference sequence). The CDR3 loop reads CSSSLAGVAYEQYF. The DNA for the CDR3 is TGTTCCAGCAGCCTAGCGGGAGTGGCCTACGAGCAGTACTTC.

The sample holds a few counts of this clone. The chain has TRBV2 and TRBJ2-7, with a tentative D call TRBD2 (6 bases). The CDR3 extends over 14 amino acids. In germline, CDR1 is SNHLY, CDR2 FYNNEI. V was clipped by 7 bases and J by 0 bases, with 13 bases between them. The CDR3 bases are TGTGCCAGCACTCGCTCCGGGAGCTCCTACGAGCAGTACTTC. It encodes CASTRSGSSYEQYF.

The chain combines TRBV6-1 with TRBJ2-2; D not resolved. The germline V gene has CDR1 MNHNS and CDR2 SASEGT. The CDR3 consists of 15 residues. Trimming pared 5 bases from V and 2 bases from J, leaving 12 bases between. The CDR3 region is CASSRVTPNTGELFF. CDR3 bases: TGTGCCAGCAGTCGAGTTACTCCCAACACCGGGGAGCTGTTTTTT.